This TCR beta chain was observed in a study of T-cell memory formation after mild COVID-19. This clonotype has more than one count but fewer than ten. Using its own MiXCR run on the 5' RACE reads, TCRdb lists one record per CDR3 protein. The sample yields around 400,000 distinct CDR3 sequences, more than 20% seen once. The CDR3 has 13 amino acids. Germline lookup yields CDR1 DFQATT and CDR2 SNEGSKA (reference sequence). The ends lost 8 bases at V and 5 bases at J; junction bases unmatched: 10. The clonotype was recovered from an adult woman who had mild COVID-19 (a few samples of this study predate the infection). Cell type and time point are not known. The chain couples TRBV20-1 to TRBJ2-3; 7 nucleotides match TRBD2. The sample taken for sequencing was PBMCs or a T cell subset sorted from them (not recorded which). The CDR3 protein is CSPWGGDLDTQYF. CDR3 sequence (DNA): TGCAGTCCCTGGGGGGGAGATCTAGATACGCAGTATTTT.